This T cell receptor (beta chain) was sequenced for a study of blood T cell repertoires in COVID-19. Study overall: There were acute and convalescent COVID-19 samples, and they came from the United States, Italy and Spain. Sample material is recorded as cDNA or gDNA derived from T cells, B-cell-depleted T cells, or PBMCs.

Study processing details: Quantification of nucleated cells was approximated via reference gene primer amplification. Measured with immunoSEQ multiplex PCR; TCRdb has only the in-frame clones, and not every one. V, J and clone size derive from that table, while D and trimming were established from the DNA sequence. Here the sample spans more than 300,000 clones, 70% to 90% being singletons. The CDR3 is 17 amino acids. V dropped 3 bases and J dropped 2 bases, with 18 bases sitting between them. Germline values: CDR1 SGHRS, CDR2 YFSETQ. The chain links TRBV5-1 to TRBJ2-1; D is uncertain. Sequenced sample: peripheral blood. This TCR derives from a man in his late teens or twenties who had recovered from COVID-19. CDR3 amino acids: CASSYVLGGPAYNEQFF. CDR3 nucleotides: TGCGCCAGCAGCTACGTCCTCGGTGGGCCGGCCTACAATGAGCAGTTCTTC.